Reported below is one T cell receptor beta chain. The antigen this receptor binds is unknown. No qualities accompany the bases; no much larger clone lies one base away. The trial excluded patients who had a history of autoimmune disease or who were on systemic immunosuppression. In every dose cohort, peripheral blood was drawn for TCR sequencing at baseline, cycle 4 day 1, and cycle 7 day 1. Samples came from an open-label, multicenter, first-in-human phase I dose-escalation trial of ivuxolimab. Adults with locally advanced or metastatic head and neck squamous cell, hepatocellular, melanoma or renal cell carcinoma were enrolled in the trial. CD4+ and CD8+ T cells were sorted separately from peripheral blood before TCR sequencing. This entry is derived from a study of OX40 agonist ivuxolimab in advanced cancers. About the study as a whole: The costimulatory receptor OX40 (CD134) was targeted by ivuxolimab, a fully human IgG2 agonistic monoclonal antibody. Peripheral TCRbeta sequencing aimed to test whether ivuxolimab altered TCR sequence diversity and caused clonal T-cell expansion. Intravenous ivuxolimab was administered to patients every 2 weeks at six dose levels: 0.01, 0.1, 0.3, 1.5, 3 and 10 mg/kg. Three dose-escalation patients achieved partial responses, one with hepatocellular carcinoma and two with cutaneous melanoma. Prior anti-PD-1, anti-PD-L1 or anti-CTLA-4 therapy was permitted, and checkpoint inhibitors had been received by less than 45% of dose-escalation patients. The monotherapy dose-escalation portion (N = 52 patients) of the phase I ivuxolimab trial is reported in the paper. The dose-escalation cohort was about 83% male with a mean age of about 54 years, ranging from about 23 to 85. Of the approximately 50 dose-escalation patients, hepatocellular carcinoma was present in approximately 20, melanoma in some 15, renal cell carcinoma in 9 and head and neck cancer in 9.

Genomic DNA was isolated from the sorted cells so that the TCRbeta CDR3 region could be sequenced. The immunoSEQ Assay was used to sequence the TCRbeta CDR3 regions. TCRdb provides this immuneACCESS table in a form limited to in-frame rearrangements. Some clones are lacking; in checked studies, under half of them reflect an unresolved V gene, and why the rest are absent is not known. The sample records tens of thousands of clones, around 87% of which are singletons. Roughly 3.4% of the sample is taken by the ten largest. Paper-wide results and their limitations: After ivuxolimab, expanded clones were on average more numerous among CD8+ T cells than among CD4+ T cells. Low levels of normalized T-cell clonal expansion were also seen in some patients who did not respond. In the 0.1-3.0 mg/kg groups, partial responders had among the lowest normalized peripheral clonal expansion, particularly in CD8+ T cells. Which antigens the clonally expanded peripheral T cells were specific for was not determined. At doses of 0.1 to 3.0 mg/kg, clonal expansion of both CD4+ and CD8+ blood T cells was observed from baseline to week 6.

Via the germline V gene, CDR1 is SGHAT and CDR2 FQNNGV. The germline ends are 26 bases apart after V is trimmed by 6 bases and J by 2 bases. CDR3 length: 18 amino acids, cysteine to phenylalanine. Only the CDR3 part of the read is kept: 54 bases, read in frame from the first base. This chain is built from TRBV11-2 and TRBJ2-7, with TRBD2 perhaps the D gene, on 6 matching bases. Sequencing was performed on CD4+ or CD8+ T cells sorted from blood, taken in a trial of the OX40 agonist ivuxolimab. The clonotype originates from an adult with an advanced solid tumor such as melanoma, head and neck, liver or kidney cancer. The nucleotides are TGTGCCAGCAGTTCACGACTAGTAGGGGATTCAAGGACCTACGAGCAGTACTTC. Its coded protein is CASSSRLVGDSRTYEQYF.